Presented here are 24 T cell receptor beta chains from one specimen sequenced in a study of T cell responses to AZD1222 COVID-19 vaccine. Assay: immunoSEQ multiplex PCR; the TCRdb copy retains only in-frame clones and omits some. The table has roughly 120,000 clones, about 86% seen once. The starting material was peripheral blood, obtained 28 days after the second AZD1222 dose. These TCRs come from an adult who received the AZD1222 COVID-19 vaccine.

This clone came up once. The DNA of the CDR3 is TGTGCCAGCAGTTTATCGACCAGCACCGCACATGAAAAACTGTTTTTT. It encodes CASSLSTSTAHEKLFF. The rearrangement joins TRBV27 to TRBJ1-4; no definite D call. V was trimmed by 0 bases and J by 6 bases, leaving 14 bases between them. CDR1 and CDR2 (germline): MNHEY, SMNVEV (reference sequence). The CDR3 is 16 residues long.

The genes are TRBV12-3 or TRBV12-4 and TRBJ1-2; D unresolved. CDR3 length equals 12 residues. With 3 bases removed from V and 7 bases from J, the gap between germline ends came to 9 bases. The CDR3 DNA sequence: TGTGCCAGCAGTTTTAGTAGAGTTGGCTACACCTTC. It encodes CASSFSRVGYTF.

This chain joins TRBV7-8 and TRBJ1-5; the match to TRBD1 covers 9 bases. In germline, CDR1 is SGHVS, CDR2 FQNEAQ. Trimming at V came to 5 bases and at J to 8 bases, leaving 4 bases not matched to a gene. The CDR3 runs 13 residues. The CDR3 nucleotides are TGTGCCAGCAGCCGAGACAGGGGGGAGCCCCAGCATTTT. Amino acids: CASSRDRGEPQHF.

The CDR3 loop reads CASSHRTGWDDNEQFF. CDR3 DNA sequence: TGTGCCAGCAGTCACCGGACAGGGTGGGATGACAATGAGCAGTTCTTC. The rearrangement links TRBV28 to TRBJ2-1, with 8 nucleotides matching TRBD1. The J segment lost 5 bases and the V segment lost 5 bases, leaving 11 bases of the junction unmatched. Germline values: CDR1 MDHEN, CDR2 SYDVKM. CDR3 length: 16 residues. Full variable domain (missing parts from reference TRBV28 and TRBJ2-1): DVKVTQSSRYLVKRTGEKVFLECVQDMDHENMFWYRQDPGLGLRLIYFSYDVKMKEKGDIPEGYSVSREKKERFSLILESASTNQTSMYLCASSHRTGWDDNEQFFGPGTRLTVL.

The V call is TRBV30, the J call TRBJ1-6; 8 bases match TRBD1. Germline V gene data show CDR1 as GTSNPN and CDR2 as SVGIG (reference sequence). CDR3 length equals 14 residues. Trimming at V came to 5 bases and at J to 5 bases, leaving 5 bases not matched to a gene. The CDR3 nucleotides are TGTGCCTGGGAACAGGGGGGGGATAATTCACCCCTCCACTTT. Its translation is CAWEQGGDNSPLHF.

V is TRBV4-2 and J is TRBJ2-1; 10 nucleotides agree with TRBD2. The germline V gene encodes CDR1 LGHNA and CDR2 YNFKEQ. The ends lost 1 base at V and 8 bases at J; junction bases unmatched: 11. This CDR3 spans 17 amino acids. CDR3 nucleotides: TGTGCCAGCAGCCAAGCCTGGGCGACTAGCGGGCTCCATGAGCAGTTCTTC. It yields the protein CASSQAWATSGLHEQFF.

The V call is TRBV7-3, the J call TRBJ1-2; D uncertain. V was clipped by 5 bases and J by 1 base, with 8 bases between them. CDR1 is SGHTA, CDR2 FQGTGA, per germline. CDR3 length equals 13 residues. The CDR3 nucleotides read TGTGCCAGCAGCCCGTTCAGTAACTATGGCTACACCTTC. Its protein product is CASSPFSNYGYTF. Full variable domain (missing parts from reference TRBV7-3 and TRBJ1-2): GAGVSQTPSNKVTEKGKYVELRCDPISGHTALYWYRQSLGQGPEFLIYFQGTGAADDSGLPNDRFFAVRPEGSVSTLKIQRTERGDSAVYLCASSPFSNYGYTFGSGTRLTVV.

The rearrangement joins TRBV6-6 to TRBJ1-5, with 7 bases aligning to TRBD1. Trimming took 5 bases from V and 2 from J; bases not matched to a gene: 15. Germline CDR1 is MNHNY and CDR2 is SVGAGI (reference sequence). The CDR3 is 18 amino acids. CDR3 residues: CASSLRGRGQVGNQPQHF. The CDR3 DNA is TGTGCCAGCAGTCTGAGGGGGAGGGGGCAGGTGGGCAATCAGCCCCAGCATTTT.

The chain links TRBV3-1 (or the pseudogene TRBV3-2) to TRBJ2-5; D possibly uses TRBD1 or TRBD2 (7 bases each). The CDR3 runs 15 residues. V was trimmed by 4 bases and J by 5 bases, leaving 17 bases between them. The germline V gene has CDR1 LGHDT and CDR2 YNNKEL (reference sequence). CDR3 bases: TGTGCCAGCAGCCTCATGGGGAGGGGGCACGAGACCCAGTACTTC. Protein product: CASSLMGRGHETQYF.

The rearrangement links TRBV15 to TRBJ2-7, with 7 bases fitting TRBD1. J was trimmed by 1 base and V by 4 bases; bases with no gene match: 7. The CDR3 is 15 residues long. Germline lookup yields CDR1 LNHNV and CDR2 YYDKDF (reference sequence). CDR3 amino acids: CATSTYRGPSYEQYF. DNA of the CDR3: TGTGCCACCAGCACCTACAGGGGACCTTCCTACGAGCAGTACTTC.

CDR3: CASSLSRETDTQYF. CDR3 DNA sequence: TGTGCCAGCAGTTTATCCAGGGAAACAGATACGCAGTATTTT. V and J are TRBV27 and TRBJ2-3; possible D gene TRBD1, 5 bases. The germline V and J ends were trimmed by 0 bases and 3 bases, with 7 bases remaining between them. Germline V gives CDR1 MNHEY, CDR2 SMNVEV (reference sequence). The CDR3 totals 14 residues.

The V and J genes are TRBV20-1 and TRBJ1-2; D is perhaps TRBD1 (6 bases). The germline V gene has CDR1 DFQATT and CDR2 SNEGSKA (reference sequence). The CDR3 covers 13 residues. Trimming pared 6 bases from V and 8 bases from J, leaving 19 bases between. Here the CDR3 DNA reads TGCAGTGCAAGTTGGGGTACAGGGAACGGCTACACCTTC. Its translation is CSASWGTGNGYTF.

The chain employs TRBV27 and TRBJ1-1; D unclear. Germline V CDR1 and CDR2: MNHEY, SMNVEV (reference sequence). V dropped 0 bases and J dropped 8 bases, with 19 bases sitting between them. The CDR3 is made up of 16 amino acids. The DNA for the CDR3 is TGTGCCAGCAGTTTATCGAGTCAGCCGGGCCGGTCGGAAGCTTTCTTT. Its translation is CASSLSSQPGRSEAFF.

This clone has just a few counts. DNA for the CDR3: TGCGCCAGCAGCTTGTGGGCCCCGGGCACTGAAGCTTTCTTT. It yields the protein CASSLWAPGTEAFF. The rearrangement uses TRBV5-1 and TRBJ1-1; D is ambiguous. This CDR3 is built from 14 residues. Germline assignment: CDR1 SGHRS and CDR2 YFSETQ. Trimming removed 1 base from V and 4 bases from J, with 11 bases in between.

V gene TRBV7-8 combines with J gene TRBJ2-5; D remains ambiguous. Trimming took 7 bases from V and 5 from J, leaving 20 bases between them. Germline values: CDR1 SGHVS, CDR2 FQNEAQ. The length of the CDR3 is 15 residues. The CDR3 sequence: CASTLVGGIRETQYF. In nucleotides, the CDR3 is TGTGCCAGCACCCTAGTAGGTGGGATAAGGGAGACCCAGTACTTC.

The V and J genes are TRBV27 and TRBJ1-1, with TRBD1 identical over 7 bases. Germline V lookup: CDR1 MNHEY, CDR2 SMNVEV (reference sequence). The V segment lost 4 bases and the J segment 1 base; nucleotides outside the gene matches: 9. The CDR3 spans 16 residues. The CDR3, as DNA: TGTGCCAGCAGTTCGATCTCACAGGGGAGGAACACTGAAGCTTTCTTT. Its protein is CASSSISQGRNTEAFF.

The gene calls are TRBV9 and TRBJ1-4; 11 bases fit TRBD1. V shed 4 bases and J 7 bases; nucleotides not matched to a gene: 9. Per germline, CDR1 SGDLS and CDR2 YYNGEE. The CDR3 is 16 residues long. The CDR3 nucleotides are TGTGCCAGCAGCCTCGGGACAGGGGGTTGGGGTGAAAAACTGTTTTTT. This codes for CASSLGTGGWGEKLFF.

The chain joins TRBV6-5 to TRBJ2-3, with 13 bases aligning to TRBD2. V lost 5 bases and J lost 4; bases outside the gene matches: 3. This CDR3 spans 15 amino acids. Per germline, CDR1 MNHEY and CDR2 SVGAGI. The CDR3 reads CASSPTSGGADTQYF. The CDR3 DNA reads as TGTGCCAGCAGTCCTACTAGCGGGGGGGCAGATACGCAGTATTTT.

The V gene is TRBV10-3, the J gene TRBJ2-1; D is unresolved. There are 15 residues in the CDR3. Looked up from germline, CDR1 is ENHRY and CDR2 is SYGVKD. Trimming pared 9 bases from V and 0 bases from J, leaving 15 bases between. The CDR3 sequence is CAMGNSRSSYNEQFF. Written as DNA, the CDR3 is TGTGCCATGGGGAATAGCCGGAGCTCCTACAATGAGCAGTTCTTC.

The CDR3 region is CASSNPGASYEQYF. The CDR3 DNA is TGTGCCAGCAGCAATCCAGGAGCCTCCTACGAGCAGTACTTC. The gene calls are TRBV21-1 and TRBJ2-7. TRBV21-1 is assigned pseudogene status. The CDR3 is 14 residues long.

This chain uses TRBV5-4 with TRBJ1-6; the match to TRBD1 covers 11 bases. This CDR3 is 16 amino acids long. Germline V gene lookup returns CDR1 SGHNT and CDR2 YYREEE (reference sequence). Trimming cost V 0 bases and J 8 bases; bases outside gene matches: 4. CDR3 nucleotides: TGTGCCAGCAGCTTGGTTGGGACAGGGGGAGATTCACCCCTCCACTTT. Its translation is CASSLVGTGGDSPLHF.

This clone was counted once. This chain joins TRBV6-2 or TRBV6-3 and TRBJ2-5, with D tentatively TRBD1 (5 bases). The CDR3 runs to 13 residues. Germline CDR1 and CDR2: MNHEY and SVGEGT. V shed 4 bases and J shed 1 base, with 7 bases lying between them. The CDR3 spells CASSSDSQETQYF. CDR3 nucleotides: TGTGCCAGCAGTTCTGACAGCCAAGAGACCCAGTACTTC.

V usage is TRBV6-5 and J usage is TRBJ2-1; 8 nucleotides align to TRBD2. This CDR3 is built from 15 residues. Germline trimming cut 6 bases from V and 0 bases from J; bases unmatched to any gene: 4. Germline V gene lookup returns CDR1 MNHEY and CDR2 SVGAGI. CDR3 coding DNA: TGTGCCAGCAGCTTTAGCGGGGACTCCTACAATGAGCAGTTCTTC. It yields the protein CASSFSGDSYNEQFF.

This chain connects TRBV5-5 to TRBJ2-2; 10 bases agree with TRBD1. The length of the CDR3 is 14 residues. The V gene's germline CDR1 is SGHKS and CDR2 YYEKEE (reference sequence). With V trimmed by 4 bases and J by 5 bases, 2 bases remained unmatched. CDR3 sequence reads: CASSRGQGTGELFF. CDR3 coding DNA: TGTGCCAGCAGCCGGGGACAGGGGACCGGGGAGCTGTTTTTT.